A selection of T cell receptor beta chains follows, all from one sample in a study of cytomegalovirus exposure and HLA in healthy donors. Assay: immunoSEQ multiplex PCR; the TCRdb copy retains only in-frame clones and omits some. The data show some 61,000 clones, around 97% seen once. Specimen: PBMCs. These receptors were obtained from a woman aged 18-29 years in good health and CMV-seropositive. Both conserved end residues are part of each CDR3. D genes are given only for firm matches. Clone size is given for some rows only: seen once, a few or many times, or a class if the clone is expanded.

D: TRBD2
V: TRBV6-4
J: TRBJ2-3
size: once
DNA: TGTGCCAGCAGTGACTGGAGCGGGAGCGGCACAGATACGCAGTATTTT
CDR3: CASSDWSGSGTDTQYF

D: .
V: TRBV30
J: TRBJ1-5
size: once
DNA: TGTGCCTGGAGCGGGACATTCGGGGTGCAGCCCCAGCATTTT
CDR3: CAWSGTFGVQPQHF

D: TRBD1
V: TRBV11-1
J: TRBJ2-6
size: .
DNA: TGTGCCAGCAGCCCCGGGACAGGGGGCGAAGTTGTGTGGGCCAACGTCCTGACTTTC
CDR3: CASSPGTGGEVVWANVLTF

D: TRBD2
V: TRBV7-8
J: TRBJ2-1
size: .
DNA: TGTGCCAGCAGATTAGCGGGAGACTACAATGAGCAGTTCTTC
CDR3: CASRLAGDYNEQFF

D: .
V: TRBV11-2
J: TRBJ2-5
size: .
DNA: TGTGCCAGCAGCTTAGGGGCCAGGGCCCAAGAGACCCAGTACTTC
CDR3: CASSLGARAQETQYF

D: .
V: TRBV10-2
J: TRBJ2-5
size: .
DNA: TGCGCCAGCAGTGACTCAGGGGAAGAGACCCAGTACTTC
CDR3: CASSDSGEETQYF

D: .
V: TRBV20-1
J: TRBJ2-1
size: .
DNA: TGCAGTGCGTCGTATTTAAATGAGCAGTTCTTC
CDR3: CSASYLNEQFF

D: TRBD1
V: TRBV6-1
J: TRBJ1-2
size: .
DNA: TGTGCCAGCAGTCAAGAGACAGGGGCCTATGGCTACACCTTC
CDR3: CASSQETGAYGYTF

D: TRBD2
V: TRBV4-1
J: TRBJ2-1
size: once
DNA: TGCGCCAGCAGCCAAGAGTGGAATAGCGGGAGGGCAAAGGACAATGAGCAGTTCTTC
CDR3: CASSQEWNSGRAKDNEQFF

D: TRBD1
V: TRBV6-5
J: TRBJ2-5
size: .
DNA: TGTGCCAGCAGACTCACAGGGGGCGCGGGGGAGACCCAGTACTTC
CDR3: CASRLTGGAGETQYF

D: .
V: TRBV29-1
J: TRBJ2-1
size: .
DNA: TGCAGCGTAGGCATAGCAAGCAACAATGAGCAGTTCTTC
CDR3: CSVGIASNNEQFF

D: TRBD1
V: TRBV7-3
J: TRBJ2-5
size: .
DNA: TGTGCCAGCAGCTCATCCGGGACAGGCGGCGAGACCCAGTACTTC
CDR3: CASSSSGTGGETQYF

D: TRBD2
V: TRBV5-4
J: TRBJ2-2
size: .
DNA: TGTGCCAGCAGCTTGATTGCGGGAGAGGCCGGGGAGCTGTTTTTT
CDR3: CASSLIAGEAGELFF

D: .
V: TRBV7-3
J: TRBJ2-6
size: .
DNA: TGTGCCAGCAGCTCCAGGGGAGGGTCCGGGGCCAACGTCCTGACTTTC
CDR3: CASSSRGGSGANVLTF

D: .
V: TRBV20-1
J: TRBJ1-2
size: .
DNA: TGCAGTGCGCGACGGGACTATGGCTACACCTTC
CDR3: CSARRDYGYTF

D: .
V: TRBV6-5
J: TRBJ2-1
size: .
DNA: TGTGCCAGCAGTTCTACAGGGAACTCCTACAATGAGCAGTTCTTC
CDR3: CASSSTGNSYNEQFF

D: TRBD1
V: TRBV5-4
J: TRBJ1-2
size: few
DNA: TGTGCCAGCAGTTCGCCCTTGGGGACAGCTGGCTACACCTTC
CDR3: CASSSPLGTAGYTF

D: .
V: TRBV2
J: TRBJ2-5
size: .
DNA: TGTGCCAGCAGTGATCATTGGGACACCCAAGAGACCCAGTACTTC
CDR3: CASSDHWDTQETQYF

D: TRBD2
V: TRBV6-1
J: TRBJ2-2
size: .
DNA: TGTGCCAGCAGTGAACTAGCGGGAGACACCGGGGAGCTGTTTTTT
CDR3: CASSELAGDTGELFF

D: .
V: TRBV7-9
J: TRBJ2-7
size: .
DNA: TGTGCCAGCAGCCCGAGACTAAGCTCCTACGAGCAGTACTTC
CDR3: CASSPRLSSYEQYF

D: TRBD2
V: TRBV7-8
J: TRBJ2-7
size: .
DNA: TGTGCCAGCAGCTTATCTAGCGGTTACGAGCAGTACTTC
CDR3: CASSLSSGYEQYF

D: TRBD1
V: TRBV11-2
J: TRBJ2-7
size: .
DNA: TGTGCCAGCAGCTTCTCCCCGGACAGGGGGTCTCACGAGCAGTACTTC
CDR3: CASSFSPDRGSHEQYF

D: TRBD1
V: TRBV6-6
J: TRBJ2-1
size: .
DNA: TGTGCCAGCAGTTATCCAGGGACAGGGAGCAATGAGCAGTTCTTC
CDR3: CASSYPGTGSNEQFF

D: .
V: TRBV19
J: TRBJ2-2
size: .
DNA: TGTGCCAGTATCACCGAGGACTACACCGGGGAGCTGTTTTTT
CDR3: CASITEDYTGELFF

D: .
V: TRBV6-5
J: TRBJ1-1
size: .
DNA: TGTGCCAGCAGTTACCCCGGGGGCACTGAAGCTTTCTTT
CDR3: CASSYPGGTEAFF

D: TRBD2
V: TRBV7-8
J: TRBJ2-7
size: .
DNA: TGTGCCAGCAGCCAACTTCTTGGCGGGAGAGGTCCCTCCTACGAGCAGTACTTC
CDR3: CASSQLLGGRGPSYEQYF

D: .
V: TRBV6-1
J: TRBJ1-1
size: .
DNA: TGTGCCAGCAGTGATGGAGGTCCGAACACTGAAACTTTCTTT
CDR3: CASSDGGPNTETFF

D: .
V: TRBV10-3
J: TRBJ1-2
size: .
DNA: TGTGCCATCAGCTTGACAGACCTGAACTATGGCTACACCTTC
CDR3: CAISLTDLNYGYTF

D: TRBD1
V: TRBV18
J: TRBJ2-7
size: .
DNA: TGTGCCAGCTCACCCCGGACAGGGAGAACCTACGAGCAGTACTTC
CDR3: CASSPRTGRTYEQYF

D: .
V: TRBV2
J: TRBJ1-2
size: .
DNA: TGTGCCAGCAGTCCCTCGTTTGGGGCCTATGGCTACACCTTC
CDR3: CASSPSFGAYGYTF

D: TRBD1
V: TRBV7-6
J: TRBJ1-2
size: .
DNA: TGTGCCAGCAGCTTAGACAGGGGGGCTAATGGCTACACCTTC
CDR3: CASSLDRGANGYTF

D: TRBD1
V: TRBV19
J: TRBJ1-5
size: .
DNA: TGTGCCAGTAGAATGGGCGGACAGGGAACATGGCAGCCCCAGCATTTT
CDR3: CASRMGGQGTWQPQHF

D: .
V: TRBV6-5
J: TRBJ1-2
size: .
DNA: TGTGCCAGCAGCCTGGGCCCGAACTATGGCTACACCTTC
CDR3: CASSLGPNYGYTF

D: TRBD1
V: TRBV6-1
J: TRBJ1-4
size: .
DNA: TGTGCCAGCAGTGAAGCGACAGGGTTTGGTGAAAAACTGTTTTTT
CDR3: CASSEATGFGEKLFF

D: TRBD1
V: TRBV5-1
J: TRBJ2-2
size: once
DNA: TGCGCCAGCAGCTTCGACAGGGCGAACACCGGGGAGCTGTTTTTT
CDR3: CASSFDRANTGELFF

D: .
V: TRBV18
J: TRBJ1-2
size: .
DNA: TGTGCCAGCTCACCAGTTAGGCAGCAGAGGACTAACTATGGCTACACCTTC
CDR3: CASSPVRQQRTNYGYTF

D: TRBD1
V: TRBV6-6
J: TRBJ2-7
size: .
DNA: TGTGCCAGCAGCGGGGACAGGGTGATCTCCTACGAGCAGTACTTC
CDR3: CASSGDRVISYEQYF

D: TRBD1
V: TRBV4-1
J: TRBJ2-7
size: .
DNA: TGCGCCAGCAGCCAAAGGATCAGGACAGGCTCCTACGAGCAGTACTTC
CDR3: CASSQRIRTGSYEQYF

D: TRBD1
V: TRBV6-5
J: TRBJ1-2
size: few
DNA: TGTGCCAGCAGCACAGGGGCGAGGTATGGCTACACCTTC
CDR3: CASSTGARYGYTF

D: .
V: TRBV28
J: TRBJ2-7
size: .
DNA: TGTGCCAGCAGTTCCCGACAGGCGACCTACGAGCAGTACTTC
CDR3: CASSSRQATYEQYF

D: TRBD1
V: TRBV7-9
J: TRBJ2-2
size: .
DNA: TGTGCCAGCAGCTCAGGGACAGGGGAAACCGGGGAGCTGTTTTTT
CDR3: CASSSGTGETGELFF

D: TRBD1
V: TRBV18
J: TRBJ2-5
size: .
DNA: TGTGCCAGCTCACTGAGGGGGACAGCAGCCCAAGAGACCCAGTACTTC
CDR3: CASSLRGTAAQETQYF

D: TRBD1
V: TRBV6-5
J: TRBJ1-5
size: .
DNA: TGTGCCAGCAGTTACGCATCAGGGGGCTATCAGCCCCAGCATTTT
CDR3: CASSYASGGYQPQHF

D: .
V: TRBV29-1
J: TRBJ2-1
size: .
DNA: TGCAGCGTTGATGTTGCGGTAACCTACAATGAGCAGTTCTTC
CDR3: CSVDVAVTYNEQFF

D: .
V: TRBV5-1
J: TRBJ2-7
size: .
DNA: TGCGCCAGCAGCTCCGGCTGGGGCTTAGCGGTTCACTACGAGCAGTACTTC
CDR3: CASSSGWGLAVHYEQYF

D: .
V: TRBV28
J: TRBJ1-2
size: .
DNA: TGTGCCAGCGTCAGGGGTCAGAATGGCTACACCTTC
CDR3: CASVRGQNGYTF

D: TRBD1
V: TRBV5-4
J: TRBJ1-4
size: .
DNA: TGTGCCAGCACCGAAGGGACAGGGGCACGGGAAAAACTGTTTTTT
CDR3: CASTEGTGAREKLFF

D: .
V: TRBV28
J: TRBJ1-5
size: .
DNA: TGTGCCAGCAGTTTCTTGCAGGGTGACGGTCAGCCCCAGCATTTT
CDR3: CASSFLQGDGQPQHF

D: .
V: TRBV6-5
J: TRBJ2-2
size: .
DNA: TGTGCCAGCAGTTCTGGACAGCGCACCGGGGAGCTGTTTTTT
CDR3: CASSSGQRTGELFF